The clone carrying this T cell receptor (beta chain) was found a few times. Its antigen is not known. The sample belongs to a study of CD8 T cells in ankylosing spondylitis. Findings of the study overall: Among TCR beta sequences, a motif of eight highly homologous variants appeared characteristic of ankylosing spondylitis blood.

The CDR3 extends over 14 amino acids. The V gene lost 0 bases and the J gene lost 4 bases, with 7 bases spanning the gap. CDR1 is MGHRA, CDR2 YSYEKL, per germline. TCRdb ran MiXCR on the 5' RACE reads and lists one entry per CDR3 protein. The table records about 350,000 distinct CDR3 sequences, 20% of them present only once. Sequences were obtained from blood, either unsorted or a sorted T cell fraction (not recorded which). The TCR was taken from a male donor with ankylosing spondylitis or in good health (not recorded which). The V gene is TRBV4-1, the J gene TRBJ2-1, with D possibly being TRBD1 or TRBD2 (5 bases each). In nucleotides, the CDR3 is TGCGCCAGCAGCCAAGATGAGGGGTACAATGAGCAGTTCTTC. This codes for CASSQDEGYNEQFF.